The clone carrying this T cell receptor (beta chain) has only one observation. The length of the CDR3 is 13 residues. The germline V gene encodes CDR1 DFQATT and CDR2 SNEGSKA (reference sequence). V was cut by 3 bases and J by 8 bases, with 17 bases left in between. This sample is drawn from a study of CD8 T cells in Susac syndrome. RNA totalling roughly 0.45 to 1 ug underwent reverse transcription with random hexamers. MiXCR, run by TCRdb on the immunoSEQ multiplex PCR reads, gives a single entry per CDR3 protein. The sample contains some 210,000 distinct CDR3 sequences, 94% of which appear only once.

The sequence was obtained from a human donor with Susac syndrome. The sample consisted of CD4+ T cells from PBMCs. The chain links TRBV20-1 to TRBJ2-7; TRBD2 might be the D (6 bases). Here the CDR3 DNA reads TGCAGTGCTAGCTGGGACTTGGATGGCAAGCAGTACTTC. Residues: CSASWDLDGKQYF.